The present TCR beta chain was sequenced within a study of blood T cell repertoires in COVID-19. Germline V gene sequence: CDR1 SGHAT, CDR2 FQNNGV. This CDR3 is built from 15 residues. Trimming cost V 3 bases and J 4 bases; bases outside gene matches: 5. Sequenced by immunoSEQ multiplex PCR; TCRdb stores in-frame clones only, minus some. Of roughly 73,000 clones listed, over 85% were seen once; the top ten hold 1.4% to 1.5%. Sequencing was performed on peripheral blood. The sequence derives from a man in his fifties with acute or convalescent COVID-19. The chain links TRBV11-2 to TRBJ2-3; 9 positions match TRBD2. CDR3 in DNA: TGTGCCAGCAGCTTTGCGGGGGGGGGACCAGATACGCAGTATTTT. Its translation: CASSFAGGGPDTQYF.